The clone carrying this T cell receptor beta chain was seen ten or more times. Its cognate antigen is unknown. The data stem from a study of T cells in Graves' hyperthyroidism and ophthalmopathy. Looking at the study overall: Peripheral blood was secured at the point of initial diagnosis, before any treatment. Study-level findings and limits: Ophthalmopathy prediction by the model preceded onset by a median approximately 6.9 months. Most thyroid clonotypes expanded above 0.001 were also detected in blood.

A patient was excluded if there was uncontrolled infection, other autoimmune disease, pregnancy or lactation. TCR beta CDR3 sequences were amplified from RNA transcripts. The TCR CDR3 first-round RT-PCR relied on the HTBI primer set. One entry per CDR3 protein, called by TCRdb with MiXCR from the multiplex PCR reads. The table has approximately 600,000 distinct CDR3 sequences, roughly 17% seen once. The CDR3 runs to 13 residues. The germline gives CDR1 SGHAT, CDR2 FQNNGV. The V segment lost 5 bases and the J segment 8 bases; nucleotides outside the gene matches: 7. The rearrangement joins TRBV11-2 to TRBJ1-2, with 8 nucleotides matching TRBD1. Sequencing was carried out using blood. The receptor was derived from a woman between 25 and 40 years old with Graves' hyperthyroidism. The CDR3 loop is CASSRWTGQGYTF. The DNA of the CDR3 is TGTGCCAGCAGCCGATGGACAGGGCAAGGCTACACCTTC.